The text below deals with one TCR beta chain. Tagging with unique molecular identifiers was applied to individual cDNA molecules. TCRdb re-called the 5' RACE reads through MiXCR, storing one row per CDR3 protein. The sample shows about 80,000 distinct CDR3 sequences, approximately 5% of them seen only once. The data were obtained in a study of early T cells in non-severe SARS-CoV-2 infection. The CDR3 is 14 residues long. V was clipped by 4 bases and J by 0 bases, with 10 bases between them. Germline-derived CDR1 and CDR2 are MGHRA and YSYEKL. This specimen consisted of whole blood, obtained at baseline. The genes are TRBV4-1 and TRBJ2-7; D not resolved. This sequence originates from an adult who was a healthcare worker with PCR-confirmed SARS-CoV-2 infection or an uninfected control (not recorded which). The CDR3 region is CASSPRLHSYEQYF. The CDR3 nucleotides are TGCGCCAGCAGCCCGCGACTCCACTCCTACGAGCAGTACTTC.